The source of this T cell receptor (beta chain) is a study of T-cell memory formation after mild COVID-19. In the study overall: TCR clusters showed largely donor specificity.

Of note for this clonotype: Its antigen is not known.

The CDR3 runs 15 residues. The V gene lost 6 bases and the J gene lost 1 base, with 15 bases spanning the gap. Germline assignment: CDR1 MDHEN and CDR2 SYDVKM. General study findings and limits: Some SARS-CoV-2-responding clones were already detected in memory before infection. CD4/CD8 balance held among clones contracting day 15 to 85, and later expanders leaned CD4+.

TCRdb re-analysed the 5' RACE reads in MiXCR, keeping a single row per CDR3 protein. The repertoire holds fewer than 500,000 distinct CDR3 sequences, with more than 20% as singletons. V is TRBV28 and J is TRBJ1-1; no clear D gene. The TCR was taken from an adult woman who had mild COVID-19 (a few samples of this study predate the infection). Cell type and time point are not known. The sequenced sample was PBMCs or a T cell subset sorted from them (not recorded which). The CDR3 sequence is CASRTSTDGNTEAFF. In nucleotides, the CDR3 is TGTGCCAGCAGAACCTCTACAGACGGGAACACTGAAGCTTTCTTT.